One and the same sample provided the 5 T cell receptor beta chains below, sequenced in a study of blood T cell repertoires in COVID-19. Some clones are missing from TCRdb's copy, which holds only in-frame ones; the method was immunoSEQ multiplex PCR. The data contain roughly 240,000 clones, roughly 80% of them singletons. Sequencing was performed on PBMCs or T cells enriched from blood (not recorded which). These receptors were obtained from a woman aged 35 to 49 who had been exposed to COVID-19.

This clone was detected once. The rearrangement joins TRBV18 to TRBJ1-3, with 10 bases lining up with TRBD1. J lost 6 bases, V lost 4 bases, and 3 bases had no gene match. Germline V gene lookup returns CDR1 KGHSH and CDR2 LQKENI. The CDR3 consists of 14 residues. CDR3 amino acids: CASSRQGAENTIYF. CDR3 nucleotides: TGTGCCAGCTCACGACAGGGGGCAGAAAACACCATATATTTT. Full variable domain (remainder filled in from reference TRBV18 and TRBJ1-3): NAGVMQNPRHLVRRRGQEARLRCSPMKGHSHVYWYRQLPEEGLKFMVYLQKENIIDESGMPKERFSAEFPKEGPSILRIQQVVRGDSAAYFCASSRQGAENTIYFGEGSWLTVV.

This chain connects TRBV6-1 to TRBJ1-2, with D perhaps TRBD1 (5 bases). Germline V gene sequence: CDR1 MNHNS, CDR2 SASEGT. This CDR3 is 14 amino acids long. V was pared by 0 bases and J by 3 bases, with 8 bases between. CDR3 bases: TGTGCCAGCAGTGAAGCGGGACTCCACTATGGCTACACCTTC. Protein product: CASSEAGLHYGYTF.

This chain uses TRBV27 with TRBJ2-1; possible D gene TRBD2, 6 bases. V lost 7 bases and J 6 bases, leaving 10 bases between the germline ends. This CDR3 has 12 residues. Germline V gene data show CDR1 as MNHEY and CDR2 as SMNVEV (reference sequence). CDR3 in amino acids: CASKTEGNEQFF. The CDR3 bases are TGTGCCAGCAAGACGGAGGGCAATGAGCAGTTCTTC.

This clone was counted a few times. The chain's CDR3 is CASSQDLVGGYGQPQHF. The CDR3 DNA is TGTGCCAGCAGCCAAGATCTGGTAGGGGGATATGGTCAGCCCCAGCATTTT. V usage is TRBV4-2 and J usage is TRBJ1-5; D is perhaps TRBD1 (6 bases). V dropped 0 bases and J dropped 6 bases, with 18 bases sitting between them. The CDR3 is made up of 17 amino acids. Germline V gives CDR1 LGHNA, CDR2 YNFKEQ.

The V and J genes are TRBV19 and TRBJ1-2; TRBD1 aligns across 8 bases. Germline V CDR1 and CDR2: LNHDA, SQIVND (reference sequence). The CDR3 runs 13 residues. V shed 6 bases and J 4 bases; nucleotides not matched to a gene: 4. CDR3 nucleotides: TGTGCCAGTAGAGACAGGGGCGGCTATGGCTACACCTTC. Encoded protein: CASRDRGGYGYTF.